Detailed here is one T cell receptor beta chain. Antigen unknown. The source of the sample is a study of T cells in Graves' hyperthyroidism and ophthalmopathy. Study-level points and caveats: Prediction of ophthalmopathy progression came a median around 6 months pre-onset.

Amplified TCR beta CDR3 regions derived from RNA transcripts. With the HTBI primer set, the TCR CDR3 went through a first round of RT-PCR. TCRdb re-called the multiplex PCR reads with MiXCR, one entry per CDR3 protein. The sample lists under 300,000 distinct CDR3 sequences, 10% to 15% occurring once. The CDR3 loop spans 13 amino acids. The V gene's germline CDR1 is DFQATT and CDR2 SNEGSKA (reference sequence). The V gene end was trimmed by 5 bases and the J gene end by 7 bases; junction bases not matched to a gene: 7. Each patient was aged 18 to 65 and had newly diagnosed hyperthyroidism of under 2 months' duration. Exclusions: uncontrolled infection, other autoimmune disease, pregnancy, lactation. Each diagnosis was grounded in clinical symptoms, serum thyroxine and TRAb, thyroid ultrasound, and orbital computed tomography.

The clonotype was recovered from a woman younger than 45 with Graves' hyperthyroidism that later progressed to Graves' ophthalmopathy. The chain employs TRBV20-1 and TRBJ1-5; 8 bases match TRBD1. Material for sequencing was blood. CDR3 DNA sequence: TGCAGTGCTGGGACAGGAGCAGAACAGCCCCAGCATTTT. This gives the protein CSAGTGAEQPQHF.